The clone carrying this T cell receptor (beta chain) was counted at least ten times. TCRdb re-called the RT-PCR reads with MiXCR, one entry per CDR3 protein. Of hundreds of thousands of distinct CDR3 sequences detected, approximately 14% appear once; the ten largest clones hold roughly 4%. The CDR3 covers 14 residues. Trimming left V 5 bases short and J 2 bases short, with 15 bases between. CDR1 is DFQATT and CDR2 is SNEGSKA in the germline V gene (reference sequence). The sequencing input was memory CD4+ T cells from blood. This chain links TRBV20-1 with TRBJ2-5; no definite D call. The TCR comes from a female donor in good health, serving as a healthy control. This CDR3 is CSAPELVGQETQYF. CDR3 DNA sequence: TGCAGTGCTCCCGAATTAGTGGGGCAAGAGACCCAGTACTTC.